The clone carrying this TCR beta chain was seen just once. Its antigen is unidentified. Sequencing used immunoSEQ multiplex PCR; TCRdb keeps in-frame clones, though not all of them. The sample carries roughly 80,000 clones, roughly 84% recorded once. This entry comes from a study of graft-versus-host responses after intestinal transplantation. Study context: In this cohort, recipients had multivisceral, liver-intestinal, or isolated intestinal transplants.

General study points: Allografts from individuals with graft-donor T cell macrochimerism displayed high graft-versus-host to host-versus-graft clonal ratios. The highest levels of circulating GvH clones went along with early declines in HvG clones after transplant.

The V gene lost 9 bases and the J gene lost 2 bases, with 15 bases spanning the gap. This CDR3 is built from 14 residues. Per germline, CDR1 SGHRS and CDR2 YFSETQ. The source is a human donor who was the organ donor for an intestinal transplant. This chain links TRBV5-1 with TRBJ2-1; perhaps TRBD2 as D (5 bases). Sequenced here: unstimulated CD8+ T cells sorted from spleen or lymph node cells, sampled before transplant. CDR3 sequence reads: CATGWSGPYNEQFF. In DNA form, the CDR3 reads TGCGCCACCGGATGGAGCGGACCCTACAATGAGCAGTTCTTC. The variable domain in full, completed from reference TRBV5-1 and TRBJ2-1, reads KAGVTQTPRYLIKTRGQQVTLSCSPISGHRSVSWYQQTPGQGLQFLFEYFSETQRNKGNFPGRFSGRQFSNSRSEMNVSTLELGDSALYLCATGWSGPYNEQFFGPGTRLTVL.